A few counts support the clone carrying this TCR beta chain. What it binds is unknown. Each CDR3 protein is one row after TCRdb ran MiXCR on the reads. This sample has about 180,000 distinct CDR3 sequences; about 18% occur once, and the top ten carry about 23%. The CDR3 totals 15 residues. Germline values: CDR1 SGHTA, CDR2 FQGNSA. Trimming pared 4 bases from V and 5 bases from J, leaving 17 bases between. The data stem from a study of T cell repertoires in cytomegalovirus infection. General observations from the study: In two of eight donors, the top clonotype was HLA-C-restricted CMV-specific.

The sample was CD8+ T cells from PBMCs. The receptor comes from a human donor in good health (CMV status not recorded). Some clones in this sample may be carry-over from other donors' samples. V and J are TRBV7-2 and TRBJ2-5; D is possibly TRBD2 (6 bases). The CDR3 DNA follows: TGTGCCAGCAGCTCTACGGGACTCCACGGGGAGACCCAGTACTTC. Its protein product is CASSSTGLHGETQYF.